One sample yielded the 9 T cell receptor beta chains listed below, sequenced in a study of HIV-infected patients and healthy controls. All unsorted peripheral T cells were captured because whole blood was used without fractionation. cDNA was made from about 500 ng RNA using alpha and beta constant primers. Separate chain-specific third strand synthesis with multiplexing indices produced the alpha and beta libraries. TCRdb called the 5' RACE reads again in MiXCR, with one record for every CDR3 protein. The table includes 13,000 to 15,000 distinct CDR3 sequences, roughly a tenth detected once. The sequenced material came from blood. These receptors all stem from an adult in good health.

Concerning this clonotype itself: This may come from a read error, since a much larger clone is one base off. This sequence joins TRBV7-3 and TRBJ2-6; TRBD2 matches 7 bases. This CDR3 is 15 amino acids long. Per the germline V gene, CDR1 is SGHTA and CDR2 is FQGTGA. The CDR3 DNA sequence: TGTGCCAGCAGCTTAACTTTTGGGGGGGACAACGTCCTGACTTTC. It translates to CASSLTFGGDNVLTF. The whole variable domain, remainder taken from reference TRBV7-3 and TRBJ2-6, is GAGVSQTPSNKVTEKGKYVELRCDPISGHTALYWYRQSLGQGPEFLIYFQGTGAADDSGLPNDRFFAVRPEGSVSTLKIQRTERGDSAVYLCASSLTFGGDNVLTFGAGSRLTVL.

This clonotype appeared many times. The chain employs TRBV7-2 and TRBJ2-7; tentative D call: TRBD2 (5 bases). Germline values: CDR1 SGHTA, CDR2 FQGNSA. The germline V and J ends were trimmed by 3 bases and 0 bases, with 12 bases remaining between them. The CDR3 covers 15 residues. The CDR3 nucleotides are TGTGCCAGCAGCTTGGACCCCAGCGGCTCCTACGAGCAGTACTTC. It specifies CASSLDPSGSYEQYF.

This clonotype was picked up many times. CDR3: CASVGRSGELFF. In DNA, the CDR3 is TGTGCCAGCGTTGGACGATCCGGGGAGCTGTTTTTT. The V and J genes are TRBV2 and TRBJ2-2; D call uncertain. This CDR3 contains 12 residues. Per the germline V gene, CDR1 is SNHLY and CDR2 is FYNNEI. The germline V and J ends were trimmed by 8 bases and 6 bases, with 10 bases remaining between them.

This clonotype has at least ten counts. The rearrangement joins TRBV20-1 to TRBJ2-7, with 11 bases identical to TRBD1. After removal of 6 bases from V and 0 bases from J, the junction contained 4 bases not matched to a gene. The CDR3 loop spans 14 amino acids. The V gene's germline CDR1 is DFQATT and CDR2 SNEGSKA (reference sequence). CDR3 in DNA: TGCAGTGCAACTGGGACAGGGGGCTCCTACGAGCAGTACTTC. Translated: CSATGTGGSYEQYF.

This clonotype has a count of ten or more. The V and J genes are TRBV7-2 and TRBJ1-4; maybe TRBD1 (5 bases). This CDR3 is built from 15 residues. The germline CDR1 and CDR2 sequences are SGHTA and FQGNSA. V was cut by 2 bases and J by 0 bases, with 7 bases left in between. The chain's CDR3 is CASSLWGTTNEKLFF. DNA of the CDR3: TGTGCCAGCAGCTTATGGGGGACAACTAATGAAAAACTGTTTTTT.

In its sample, this clonotype ranks as medium-sized. The chain joins TRBV10-3 to TRBJ2-5; a possible D gene is TRBD1 (7 bases). Trimming removed 11 bases at V and 0 bases at J, with 25 bases between. Germline V CDR1 and CDR2: ENHRY, SYGVKD. The CDR3 covers 17 residues. CDR3: CASGGRGAEKNQETQYF. The DNA of the CDR3 is TGTGCCTCCGGAGGCAGGGGGGCGGAAAAAAACCAAGAGACCCAGTACTTC.

This clonotype was detected ten times or more. The V gene is TRBV4-3, the J gene TRBJ1-3, with unresolved D. The germline gives CDR1 LGHNA, CDR2 YSLEER. Trimming took off 1 base at V and 0 bases at J, with 10 bases between the two ends. This CDR3 is 16 amino acids long. The CDR3 spells CASSQASTRSGNTIYF. The CDR3 DNA sequence: TGCGCCAGCAGCCAAGCTTCTACGCGCTCTGGAAACACCATATATTTT.

This clonotype was recorded a few times. V gene TRBV27 combines with J gene TRBJ1-1, with no clear D. The CDR3 sequence is 15 residues long. With 3 bases removed from V and 1 base from J, the gap between germline ends came to 12 bases. Germline CDR1 reads MNHEY; CDR2 reads SMNVEV (reference sequence). The CDR3 loop reads CASSLYSGPNTEAFF. CDR3 DNA sequence: TGTGCCAGCAGTTTGTATAGTGGCCCGAACACTGAAGCTTTCTTT.

Sample share makes this clonotype medium-sized. This sequence joins TRBV12-3 or TRBV12-4 and TRBJ2-7, with D hard to call. The CDR3 is 14 residues long. Trimming stripped 3 bases from V and 0 bases from J, with 9 bases between. CDR3 loop: CASSFNVPSYEQYF. In nucleotides, the CDR3 is TGTGCCAGCAGTTTTAACGTACCCTCCTACGAGCAGTACTTC.